This T cell receptor beta chain was documented in a study of OX40 agonist ivuxolimab in advanced cancers. Study-wide context: The dose-escalation group included hepatocellular carcinoma, melanoma, renal cell carcinoma and head and neck cancer.

This clone was found a few times. Blood sampling was done at baseline, cycle 4 day 1, and cycle 7 day 1. The germline CDR1 and CDR2 sequences are SGHVS and FQNEAQ. V was shortened by 5 bases and J by 6 bases, with 9 bases between the two germline ends. The CDR3 consists of 12 residues. The assay was immunoSEQ multiplex PCR, and TCRdb's table has in-frame clones only and misses some. Found here are 15,000 to 20,000 clones, 75% to 90% of them singletons; the top ten hold 25% to 35%. The source material was CD4+ or CD8+ T cells sorted from blood, sampled in a trial of the OX40 agonist ivuxolimab. The receptor was isolated from an adult with an advanced solid tumor such as melanoma, head and neck, liver or kidney cancer. The chain employs TRBV7-8 and TRBJ2-3; D gene ambiguous. CDR3 bases: TGTGCCAGCAGCCTCGGGTGGGATACGCAGTATTTT. It yields the protein CASSLGWDTQYF.